A single sample gave rise to the 19 T cell receptor beta chains below, sequenced in a study of response to subunit inactivated influenza vaccine. MiXCR was run by TCRdb on the RT-PCR reads, yielding one entry per CDR3 protein. Among approximately 300,000 distinct CDR3 sequences listed, approximately 20% were seen once. The input for sequencing was PBMCs from blood, taken roughly 20 months after vaccination. The receptors shown here come from a man between 50 and 75 years old who received an inactivated influenza vaccine.

Only a few counts were recorded for this clonotype. The gene calls are TRBV5-5 and TRBJ2-2; TRBD1 might be the D (6 bases). V was clipped by 1 base and J by 1 base, with 11 bases between them. CDR3 length: 16 residues. The germline V gene encodes CDR1 SGHKS and CDR2 YYEKEE (reference sequence). This CDR3 is CASSLFQGMNTGELFF. The CDR3 DNA reads as TGTGCCAGCAGCTTGTTTCAGGGGATGAACACCGGGGAGCTGTTTTTT. The whole variable domain, remainder taken from reference TRBV5-5 and TRBJ2-2, is DAGVTQSPTHLIKTRGQQVTLRCSPISGHKSVSWYQQVLGQGPQFIFQYYEKEERGRGNFPDRFSARQFPNYSSELNVNALLLGDSALYLCASSLFQGMNTGELFFGEGSRLTVL.

This clonotype was detected a few times. The chain carries TRBV20-1 and TRBJ2-7; 8 bases are a match to TRBD1. CDR3 length: 16 residues. The J segment lost 0 bases and the V segment lost 1 base, leaving 8 bases of the junction unmatched. Germline V gene lookup returns CDR1 DFQATT and CDR2 SNEGSKA (reference sequence). CDR3 sequence (DNA): TGCAGTGCTAGAGCCCTCAGGGGGCCGAGCTCCTACGAGCAGTACTTC. Translated, it gives CSARALRGPSSYEQYF.

The rearrangement joins TRBV5-4 to TRBJ1-2; tentatively, D is TRBD1 (5 bases). Germline CDR1 SGHNT, CDR2 YYREEE (reference sequence). With 3 bases removed from V and 4 bases from J, the gap between germline ends came to 13 bases. This CDR3 has 14 amino acids. The CDR3 DNA sequence: TGTGCCAGCAGCTGGACCACGGGACGCTATGGCTACACCTTC. It codes for CASSWTTGRYGYTF.

The chain links TRBV6-6 to TRBJ1-2; the D is unclear. Germline V gene lookup returns CDR1 MNHNY and CDR2 SVGAGI (reference sequence). Trimming shortened V by 6 bases and J by 4 bases, and 9 bases separated the two germline ends. This CDR3 has 12 residues. CDR3 DNA: TGTGCCAGCAGCCCACAGAGCTATGGCTACACCTTC. Protein product: CASSPQSYGYTF.

CDR3 in amino acids: CATSRDVGTGYHEQFF. The CDR3 nucleotides are TGTGCCACCAGCAGAGATGTTGGGACAGGGTACCATGAGCAGTTCTTC. The chain employs TRBV15 and TRBJ2-1; 9 bases map to TRBD1. The CDR3 covers 16 residues. The V gene's germline CDR1 is LNHNV and CDR2 YYDKDF (reference sequence). With V trimmed by 0 bases and J by 8 bases, 8 bases remained unmatched.

This clonotype was seen a few times. The rearrangement joins TRBV7-2 to TRBJ1-6; TRBD1 is a possible D gene (5 bases). The CDR3 is 15 amino acids. The V gene lost 1 base and the J gene lost 7 bases, with 11 bases spanning the gap. Looked up from germline, CDR1 is SGHTA and CDR2 is FQGNSA. The CDR3 protein is CASSLDQGGNSPLHF. CDR3 DNA sequence: TGTGCCAGCAGCTTAGACCAGGGAGGCAATTCACCCCTCCACTTT.

The rearrangement uses TRBV9 and TRBJ2-2; D remains unclear. The germline gives CDR1 SGDLS, CDR2 YYNGEE. V dropped 4 bases and J dropped 6 bases, with 7 bases sitting between them. This CDR3 contains 12 residues. The CDR3 nucleotides are TGTGCCAGCAGCCCCTACGCCGGGGAGCTGTTTTTT. Translation gives CASSPYAGELFF.

V and J are TRBV5-6 and TRBJ1-1; D possibly corresponds to TRBD1 (5 bases). The V gene's germline CDR1 is SGHDT and CDR2 YYEEEE. The CDR3 is 15 residues long. V gave up 8 bases and J gave up 3 bases, with 20 bases separating them. Here the CDR3 reads CARGPGTGEYTEAFF. The CDR3 DNA sequence: TGTGCCAGGGGCCCCGGGACGGGAGAGTACACTGAAGCTTTCTTT.

This clonotype was seen only a few times. This rearrangement joins TRBV15 to TRBJ2-5; D might be TRBD2 (6 bases). The V gene's germline CDR1 is LNHNV and CDR2 YYDKDF (reference sequence). Between the trimmed V and J ends, which lost 4 bases and 0 bases, there was a span of 12 bases. The CDR3 totals 15 residues. The CDR3 loop reads CATSKYRDYQETQYF. The DNA of the CDR3 is TGTGCCACCAGCAAATACCGGGACTACCAAGAGACCCAGTACTTC.

This clonotype was seen more than once but under ten times. The CDR3 coding sequence is TGTGCCAGCAGTTTAGGTTCTGGGGGACCATCACCCCTCCACTTT. Its translation is CASSLGSGGPSPLHF. This chain links TRBV12-3 or TRBV12-4 with TRBJ1-6, with TRBD1 as a possible D gene (5 bases). V was trimmed by 1 base and J by 10 bases, leaving 14 bases between them. The CDR3 length is 15 residues.

This sequence joins TRBV12-3 or TRBV12-4 and TRBJ2-5; 10 nucleotides line up with TRBD2. The CDR3 has 15 residues. J lost 1 base, V lost 4 bases, and 3 bases had no gene match. CDR3 DNA sequence: TGTGCCAGCAGTTCCTGGACTAGCGGCCAAGAGACCCAGTACTTC. Translated: CASSSWTSGQETQYF.

Ten or more counts support this clonotype. This chain links TRBV7-9 with TRBJ1-1; D possibly corresponds to TRBD1 (6 bases). V was cut by 5 bases and J by 1 base, with 11 bases left in between. The V gene's germline CDR1 is SEHNR and CDR2 FQNEAQ (reference sequence). This CDR3 contains 14 residues. CDR3 sequence: CASSLDRTNTEAFF. In nucleotides, the CDR3 is TGTGCCAGCAGCCTTGACAGGACGAACACTGAAGCTTTCTTT.

The rearrangement joins TRBV20-1 to TRBJ2-2; D call uncertain. Trimming took 7 bases from V and 5 from J, leaving 17 bases between them. CDR3 size: 14 residues. Germline values: CDR1 DFQATT, CDR2 SNEGSKA (reference sequence). CDR3 nucleotide sequence: TGCAGTGTTAAGGGCCTGTCTATGACCGGGGAGCTGTTTTTT. Translation gives CSVKGLSMTGELFF.

CDR3 in amino acids: CASSPGRMNTEAFF. In DNA, the CDR3 is TGTGCCAGCAGCCCGGGACGGATGAACACTGAAGCTTTCTTT. This chain connects TRBV12-3 or TRBV12-4 to TRBJ1-1; tentatively, D is TRBD1 (5 bases). V shed 6 bases and J shed 0 bases, with 11 bases lying between them. There are 14 residues in the CDR3.

A few counts support this clonotype. The chain couples TRBV29-1 to TRBJ2-4; D unclear. This CDR3 has 13 amino acids. V was cut by 6 bases and J by 1 base, with 10 bases left in between. Germline V gene sequence: CDR1 SQVTM, CDR2 ANQGSEA. The CDR3 protein is CSVGDGAKNIQYF. CDR3 DNA sequence: TGCAGCGTCGGTGACGGGGCCAAAAACATTCAGTACTTC.

This clonotype was observed at least ten times. The J gene is TRBJ2-3, the V gene TRBV6-5, with no clear D. Germline CDR1 is MNHEY and CDR2 is SVGAGI. V dropped 0 bases and J dropped 0 bases, with 4 bases sitting between them. CDR3 length: 14 amino acids. The chain's CDR3 is CASSYSKSTDTQYF. DNA of the CDR3: TGTGCCAGCAGTTACTCTAAAAGCACAGATACGCAGTATTTT.

The chain links TRBV2 to TRBJ2-5; D is unresolved. Germline CDR1 SNHLY, CDR2 FYNNEI. The V end lost 6 bases, the J end lost 3 bases, and 5 bases lay between the germline ends. This CDR3 comprises 11 residues. The DNA for the CDR3 is TGTGCCAGCAGACCGGAAGAGACCCAGTACTTC. It translates to CASRPEETQYF. Using reference TRBV2 and TRBJ2-5 for the parts outside the CDR3, the full variable domain is EPEVTQTPSHQVTQMGQEVILRCVPISNHLYFYWYRQILGQKVEFLVSFYNNEISEKSEIFDDQFSVERPDGSNFTLKIRSTKLEDSAMYFCASRPEETQYFGPGTRLLVL.

V is TRBV12-3 or TRBV12-4 and J is TRBJ2-7; D remains ambiguous. Trimming left V 3 bases short and J 3 bases short, with 6 bases between. This CDR3 spans 12 amino acids. The CDR3 DNA reads as TGTGCCAGCAGTTTTAACAACTACGAGCAGTACTTC. Residues: CASSFNNYEQYF.

This clonotype was seen a few times. The CDR3 spells CASRPLGGANEKLFF. CDR3 DNA: TGTGCCAGCAGACCTCTGGGGGGAGCTAATGAAAAACTGTTTTTT. V usage is TRBV28 and J usage is TRBJ1-4, with a possible D match to TRBD1 (5 bases). CDR3 length equals 15 residues. The germline gives CDR1 MDHEN, CDR2 SYDVKM. Trimming took off 6 bases at V and 3 bases at J, with 14 bases between the two ends. Complete variable domain (other parts from reference TRBV28 and TRBJ1-4): DVKVTQSSRYLVKRTGEKVFLECVQDMDHENMFWYRQDPGLGLRLIYFSYDVKMKEKGDIPEGYSVSREKKERFSLILESASTNQTSMYLCASRPLGGANEKLFFGSGTQLSVL.